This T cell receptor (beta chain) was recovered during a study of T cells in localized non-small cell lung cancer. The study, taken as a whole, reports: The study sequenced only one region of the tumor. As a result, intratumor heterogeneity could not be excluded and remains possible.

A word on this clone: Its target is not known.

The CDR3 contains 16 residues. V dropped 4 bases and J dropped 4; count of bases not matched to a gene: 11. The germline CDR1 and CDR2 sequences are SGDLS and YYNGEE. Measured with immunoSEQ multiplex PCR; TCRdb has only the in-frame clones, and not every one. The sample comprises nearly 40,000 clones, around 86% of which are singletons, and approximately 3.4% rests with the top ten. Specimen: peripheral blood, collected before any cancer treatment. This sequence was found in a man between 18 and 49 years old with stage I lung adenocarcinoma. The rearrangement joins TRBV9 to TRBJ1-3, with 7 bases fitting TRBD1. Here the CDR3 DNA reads TGTGCCAGCAGCCCAATACAGGGGATGGGAGGAAACACCATATATTTT. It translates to CASSPIQGMGGNTIYF.